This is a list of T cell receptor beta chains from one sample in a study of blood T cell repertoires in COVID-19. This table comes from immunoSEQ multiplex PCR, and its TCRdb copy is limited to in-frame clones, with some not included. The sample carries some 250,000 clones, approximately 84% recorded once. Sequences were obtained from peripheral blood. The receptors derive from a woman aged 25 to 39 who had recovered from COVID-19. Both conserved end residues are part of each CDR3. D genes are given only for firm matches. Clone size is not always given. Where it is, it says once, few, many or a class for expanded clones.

TGTGCCAGCAGCCAAGGTTGGGGGGTCCCCTCCTACGAGCAGTACTTC	CASSQGWGVPSYEQYF	-	TRBV3-1/TRBV3-2	TRBJ2-7	once
TGTGCCAGCAGTTACTCGACTTCCCTCCCCGGTAATCAGCCCCAGCATTTT	CASSYSTSLPGNQPQHF	-	TRBV6-2/TRBV6-3	TRBJ1-5	-
TGTGCCAGTAGTATGCGGGGGACCCAGTATTTT	CASSMRGTQYF	TRBD2	TRBV19	TRBJ2-3	few
TGTGCCAGCAGGGGGACAGCGAACACCGGGGAGCTGTTTTTT	CASRGTANTGELFF	TRBD1	TRBV11-3	TRBJ2-2	-
TGTGCCAGCAGGAGGGGGGGCACTGAAGCTTTCTTT	CASRRGGTEAFF	-	TRBV27	TRBJ1-1	-
TGCGCCAGCAGCATCCAAGCGGGGCCCACAGATACGCAGTATTTT	CASSIQAGPTDTQYF	TRBD2	TRBV5-1	TRBJ2-3	-
TGTGCCAGCAGCCGTATCAGGGCGATAATTTCACCCCTCCACTTT	CASSRIRAIISPLHF	-	TRBV3-1/TRBV3-2	TRBJ1-6	-
TGTGCCAGCATGGGGCTCCAAGGACTAGCGGGGGGGCCGGGTACTGAGACCCAGTACTTC	CASMGLQGLAGGPGTETQYF	TRBD2	TRBV2	TRBJ2-5	-
TGCGCCAGCAGCGACCTAGCCACTAGCACAGATACGCAGTATTTT	CASSDLATSTDTQYF	-	TRBV5-1	TRBJ2-3	-
TGTGCCAGCAGCTTGTTCGGGACAGGGTCCTACGAGCAGTACTTC	CASSLFGTGSYEQYF	TRBD1	TRBV5-4	TRBJ2-7	-
TGTGCCAGCAGCTTACAGAACACTGAAGCTTTCTTT	CASSLQNTEAFF	-	TRBV7-9	TRBJ1-1	-
TGTGCCAGCAGTTACTTAGGCGGGGGAGACGCCTATGGCTACACCTTC	CASSYLGGGDAYGYTF	-	TRBV6-5	TRBJ1-2	few
TGTGCCAGCAGCCCGGGACTAGCGGGGGACTACGAGCAGTACTTC	CASSPGLAGDYEQYF	TRBD2	TRBV5-4	TRBJ2-7	-
TGTGCCAGCAGTGATAGTAGTCTATACAATGAGCAGTTCTTC	CASSDSSLYNEQFF	-	TRBV25-1	TRBJ2-1	-
TGTGCCAGCAGCTACTCCGGGGGGGGGCTCCAAGAGACCCAGTACTTC	CASSYSGGGLQETQYF	TRBD2	TRBV6-6	TRBJ2-5	-
TGCAGCGTTGGCCGGCGGGGGGCGCCCTACGAGCAGTACTTC	CSVGRRGAPYEQYF	TRBD2	TRBV29-1	TRBJ2-7	few
TGTGCCAGCAGTTTAGCTAGCGGGGGAGATCAATACTTC	CASSLASGGDQYF	TRBD2	TRBV12-3/TRBV12-4	TRBJ2-4	-
TGCGCCAGCAGCAAAGGGACTAGCGGACTCACCGGGGAGCTGTTTTTT	CASSKGTSGLTGELFF	TRBD2	TRBV5-1	TRBJ2-2	-
TGTGCCAGCAGCAGGGGAAACACCATATATTTT	CASSRGNTIYF	-	TRBV12-3/TRBV12-4	TRBJ1-3	-
TGTGCCAGCAGCGGTTGGGGACAGGGGCGATTTAACTATGGCTACACCTTC	CASSGWGQGRFNYGYTF	TRBD1	TRBV9	TRBJ1-2	-
TGTGCCAGCACCGGTTGGACAGATACGCAGTATTTT	CASTGWTDTQYF	-	TRBV2	TRBJ2-3	once
TGTGCCAGCAGTGAAGGCCCCCTACTAGCGGAAAGCTCCTACGAGCAGTACTTC	CASSEGPLLAESSYEQYF	TRBD2	TRBV6-1	TRBJ2-7	-
TGTGCCAGCAGCCTGGGGGGGGCCTCTCCCTTCGGCTATGGCTACACCTTC	CASSLGGASPFGYGYTF	-	TRBV28	TRBJ1-2	-
TGTGCCAGTAGCCCGGGGTGGGACAGGGGGCCGAACGAGCAGTACTTC	CASSPGWDRGPNEQYF	TRBD1	TRBV19	TRBJ2-7	-
TGCGCCAGCACCTCCAGGGGCGATAATTCACCCCTCCACTTT	CASTSRGDNSPLHF	-	TRBV5-1	TRBJ1-6	-
TGTGCCAGCAGTGAAGGGATAGCGGGTTTCACAGATACGCAGTATTTT	CASSEGIAGFTDTQYF	TRBD2	TRBV2	TRBJ2-3	-
TGCGCCAGCACCTCAGGGCGCCAGATCAAATACGAGCAGTACTTC	CASTSGRQIKYEQYF	-	TRBV10-2	TRBJ2-7	few
TGTGCCAGTAGAGGACAGGGCAATCAGCCCCAGCATTTT	CASRGQGNQPQHF	TRBD1	TRBV19	TRBJ1-5	-
TGTGCCAGCAGACCGAGGACTAGCGGGGAAAACGAGCAGTACTTC	CASRPRTSGENEQYF	TRBD2	TRBV28	TRBJ2-7	-
TGTGCCAGCATGGATCGACAGGGTGGGGCAGATACGCAGTATTTT	CASMDRQGGADTQYF	TRBD1	TRBV6-5	TRBJ2-3	-
TGTGCCAGCAGCGCTAGCCCAAACTACAATGAGCAGTTCTTC	CASSASPNYNEQFF	-	TRBV9	TRBJ2-1	-
TGTGCCAGCAGCTTGTTACTAGCGGGGGGCCCCTACCAAGAGACCCAGTACTTC	CASSLLLAGGPYQETQYF	TRBD2	TRBV5-5	TRBJ2-5	-
TGTGCCAGCAGCTTAACAGTGAATAACCAGCAGTACTTC	CASSLTVNNQQYF	-	TRBV7-2	TRBJ2-7	-
TGCGCCAGCAGCCAAACGGGACTAGCTGTGTCCGAGCAGTACTTC	CASSQTGLAVSEQYF	TRBD2	TRBV4-3	TRBJ2-7	once
TGTGCCAGCAGCTCCGCTCAGGGTGAGGTCCCAGATACGCAGTATTTT	CASSSAQGEVPDTQYF	-	TRBV7-9	TRBJ2-3	-
TGTGCCAGCAGTTCAGGGCTGGGAGGAGAGACCCAGTACTTC	CASSSGLGGETQYF	-	TRBV27	TRBJ2-5	-
TGCAGCGTTTCCGGACAGGTAGCCCCTGAAGCTTTCTTT	CSVSGQVAPEAFF	TRBD1	TRBV29-1	TRBJ1-1	-
TGTGCCAGTGTTACAATGAACACTGAAGCTTTCTTT	CASVTMNTEAFF	-	TRBV13	TRBJ1-1	-
TGTGCCACCAGCAGAGATCGGGGGGCAGGGGCACAAGAGACCCAGTACTTC	CATSRDRGAGAQETQYF	-	TRBV15	TRBJ2-5	-
TGTGCCAGCAGCCGACAACAAGGCTCCTACAATGAGCAGTTCTTC	CASSRQQGSYNEQFF	-	TRBV5-4	TRBJ2-1	-
TGTGCCAGTAGTCTAAGACTAGCGGGGCTCTACAATGAGCAGTTCTTC	CASSLRLAGLYNEQFF	TRBD2	TRBV19	TRBJ2-1	-
TGTGCCAGCAGCTTCTCTACAGGGGGGAACGGGGAGCTGTTTTTT	CASSFSTGGNGELFF	TRBD1	TRBV7-2	TRBJ2-2	-
TGCAGCGTTGAGGGACAGGGGCCCTATGGCTACACCTTC	CSVEGQGPYGYTF	TRBD1	TRBV29-1	TRBJ1-2	-
TGTGCCAGTAGTACGGGTTACAATGAGCAGTTCTTC	CASSTGYNEQFF	-	TRBV19	TRBJ2-1	-
TGTGCCAGCAGTTCCTCCCCGGACAGGGAATTAAGTGGCTACACCTTC	CASSSSPDRELSGYTF	TRBD1	TRBV6-2/TRBV6-3	TRBJ1-2	-
TGTGCCAGCACTGGGACTAGCGGGGAAAAGTACAATGAGCAGTTCTTC	CASTGTSGEKYNEQFF	TRBD2	TRBV2	TRBJ2-1	-
TGCGCCAGCAGCTTTCCGGGACAAGGGGCTGGGGGCAAAAACATTCAGTACTTC	CASSFPGQGAGGKNIQYF	-	TRBV5-1	TRBJ2-4	-
TGTGCCAGCAGCGGTCCTGGGAGGGCGCAAGAGCAGTTCTTC	CASSGPGRAQEQFF	TRBD2	TRBV5-6	TRBJ2-1	-
TGTGCCAGCCTAAAGGGGGCCAACTACAATGAGCAGTTCTTC	CASLKGANYNEQFF	TRBD1	TRBV2	TRBJ2-1	-
TGTGCCACCAGCAGGGACAGGGGGTTCGAGCTGTTTTTT	CATSRDRGFELFF	TRBD1	TRBV15	TRBJ1-4	-
TGTGCCAGTAGTGCGGGACAGGGGGCAGATACGCAGTATTTT	CASSAGQGADTQYF	TRBD1	TRBV19	TRBJ2-3	-
TGCAGCGTTGAAGCGCAGATTAACACTGAAGCTTTCTTT	CSVEAQINTEAFF	-	TRBV29-1	TRBJ1-1	-
TGCGCCAGCAGCCTACTCCGGAACACTGAAGCTTTCTTT	CASSLLRNTEAFF	-	TRBV5-1	TRBJ1-1	-
TGTGCCAGCAGGATGCAGGGGCGGCACGAGCAGTACTTC	CASRMQGRHEQYF	-	TRBV27	TRBJ2-7	-
TGTGCCAGCAGCCAAGCCAGGACTGCAACTAATGAAAAACTGTTTTTT	CASSQARTATNEKLFF	-	TRBV4-2	TRBJ1-4	-
TGTGCCAGTAGTATATATAAGTTAGGGCTAGCGAAGAATGAGCAGTTCTTC	CASSIYKLGLAKNEQFF	-	TRBV19	TRBJ2-1	-
TGTGCCAGCAGATGGGTCCTAGTCCATGGTGATACGCAGTATTTT	CASRWVLVHGDTQYF	-	TRBV12-1	TRBJ2-3	-
TGTGCCAGCAGCCCCTTGGACGGGGGATGGTCACCCCTCCACTTT	CASSPLDGGWSPLHF	-	TRBV14	TRBJ1-6	-
TGTGCCAGCAGCCGGGCAAAATTACAGGGGAACACTGAAGCTTTCTTT	CASSRAKLQGNTEAFF	-	TRBV5-4	TRBJ1-1	-
TGTGCCAGTAGTCCCAGGGTGGGCACAGATACGCAGTATTTT	CASSPRVGTDTQYF	-	TRBV19	TRBJ2-3	-